This entry describes one T cell receptor (beta chain). This entry is derived from a study of blood T cell repertoires in COVID-19. On the study more broadly: The United States, Italy and Spain were the sources of the acute and convalescent COVID-19 samples.

V lost 9 bases and J 0 bases, leaving 11 bases between the germline ends. CDR1 and CDR2 from the germline V gene are MNHEY and SVGAGI. The CDR3 runs 13 residues. Original processing notes: The authors estimated nucleated cell counts from reference gene primer amplification. Sequencing was performed with immunoSEQ multiplex PCR; in TCRdb, only in-frame clones are kept and a portion is missing. The V and J calls and clone size come from that table; D and trimming were worked out from the DNA. The sample holds 130,000 or so clones, 86% seen once. This TCR was recovered from a middle-aged man with acute or convalescent COVID-19. The chain is built from TRBV6-5 and TRBJ1-1; D is possibly TRBD1 (6 bases). Material for sequencing was peripheral blood. The CDR3 region has the DNA TGTGCCAGTAGACAGGAGTTGAACACTGAAGCTTTCTTT. Residues: CASRQELNTEAFF.